The 13 T cell receptor beta chains reported below all come from one sample, sequenced in a study of T cells after posttransplantation cyclophosphamide. Using immunoSEQ multiplex PCR, the repertoire was profiled, and TCRdb retains in-frame clones only, with some absent. Listed for the sample are about 12,000 clones, none seen a single time. Sequencing used PBMCs. Every receptor here comes from a woman between 40 and 55 years old in good health, CMV-negative, and a related stem cell transplant donor.

By sample share, this clone is medium-sized. The J gene is TRBJ1-1, the V gene TRBV19; D perhaps matches TRBD1 (5 bases). CDR1 is LNHDA and CDR2 is SQIVND in the germline V gene (reference sequence). This CDR3 has 15 residues. Trimming stripped 5 bases from V and 1 base from J, with 14 bases between. CDR3 DNA: TGTGCCAGTAGTGCACTATCTAGGGGGAACACTGAAGCTTTCTTT. This codes for CASSALSRGNTEAFF.

This clone was detected ten times or more. The V and J genes are TRBV11-2 and TRBJ2-2, with D perhaps TRBD2 (5 bases). The V gene lost 1 base and the J gene lost 2 bases, with 11 bases spanning the gap. CDR3 length: 16 amino acids. The germline gives CDR1 SGHAT, CDR2 FQNNGV. For the CDR3, the DNA is TGTGCCAGCAGCTTAGTCCGGACTTTCAACACCGGGGAGCTGTTTTTT. It encodes CASSLVRTFNTGELFF.

There are many counts of this clone. The chain carries TRBV6-1 and TRBJ1-2; the D gene is possibly TRBD1 (6 bases). Trimming pared 7 bases from V and 6 bases from J, leaving 15 bases between. The CDR3 extends over 13 amino acids. Germline lookup yields CDR1 MNHNS and CDR2 SASEGT. CDR3 residues: CASKKQGNHGYTF. The CDR3 DNA reads TGTGCCAGCAAAAAACAGGGAAATCATGGCTACACCTTC.

This clone was recorded many times. The chain combines TRBV7-3 with TRBJ2-2; 9 bases match TRBD1. Trimming removed 3 bases from V and 4 bases from J; junction bases left unmatched: 9. Germline V CDR1 and CDR2: SGHTA, FQGTGA. This CDR3 has 17 residues. The CDR3 nucleotides read TGTGCCAGCAGCTTTAGTCCCGGGACAGGGTCCACCGGGGAGCTGTTTTTT. Translating gives CASSFSPGTGSTGELFF.

There are many counts of this clone. The gene calls are TRBV27 and TRBJ2-3; D gene ambiguous. The length of the CDR3 is 17 residues. The ends were cut back, 3 bases at V and 1 base at J, with 17 bases in the middle. The germline CDR1 and CDR2 sequences are MNHEY and SMNVEV (reference sequence). CDR3 region: CASSFRGLTWGTDTQYF. As DNA, the CDR3 is TGTGCCAGCAGTTTTCGAGGTCTGACTTGGGGCACAGATACGCAGTATTTT.

In its sample, this clone was seen many times. The chain is built from TRBV7-6 and TRBJ2-3; no firm D call. V was pared by 0 bases and J by 4 bases, with 11 bases between. The CDR3 contains 15 residues. The germline V gene encodes CDR1 SGHVS and CDR2 FNYEAQ. CDR3 nucleotides: TGTGCCAGCAGCTTAGCCCTGAGCGTTTCAGATACGCAGTATTTT. Translation: CASSLALSVSDTQYF.

There are many counts of this clone. The J gene is TRBJ2-2, the V gene TRBV7-3, with 7 positions matching TRBD2. Germline V gene data show CDR1 as SGHTA and CDR2 as FQGTGA. The junction had 2 bases not matched to a gene; V was cut back by 2 bases and J by 2 bases. This CDR3 has 15 residues. This CDR3 reads CASSLAGVNTGELFF. CDR3 bases: TGTGCCAGCAGCTTAGCGGGGGTTAACACCGGGGAGCTGTTTTTT.

J is TRBJ2-3 and V is TRBV5-6; D possibly corresponds to TRBD1 (6 bases). The CDR3 length is 13 residues. The ends were cut back, 2 bases at V and 4 bases at J, with 8 bases in the middle. Germline CDR1 SGHDT, CDR2 YYEEEE. DNA for the CDR3: TGTGCCAGCAGCTTTTCAGGGGCAGATACGCAGTATTTT. It encodes CASSFSGADTQYF.

In its sample, this clone was seen many times. The chain is built from TRBV18 and TRBJ1-4; TRBD1 might be the D (6 bases). The CDR3 spans 15 residues. The germline V gene has CDR1 KGHSH and CDR2 LQKENI. Deletions cut 3 bases from V and 10 bases from J, with 18 bases between. The CDR3 loop is CASSPTNRDPGKLFF. Written as DNA, the CDR3 is TGTGCCAGCTCACCGACAAACAGGGATCCGGGAAAACTGTTTTTT.

This clone came up many times. DNA of the CDR3: TGCAGCGTTCTGGGACAGGACGGATCACCCCTCCACTTT. Encoded protein: CSVLGQDGSPLHF. This chain joins TRBV29-1 and TRBJ1-6, with TRBD1 matching over 8 bases. CDR3 size: 13 residues. CDR1 SQVTM and CDR2 ANQGSEA come from the germline V gene. The V segment lost 5 bases and the J segment 10 bases; nucleotides outside the gene matches: 7.

This clone has ten or more counts. This rearrangement joins TRBV6-8 to TRBJ2-2, with TRBD1 identical over 8 bases. The V and J ends lost 9 bases and 0 bases, in that order; junction bases with no gene match: 0. This CDR3 region has 13 residues. CDR1 and CDR2 (germline): MNHGY, SAAAGT. CDR3 sequence reads: CARDRANTGELFF. The CDR3 DNA sequence: TGTGCCAGGGACAGGGCGAACACCGGGGAGCTGTTTTTT.

At least ten counts were recorded for this clone. The chain carries TRBV11-3 and TRBJ2-1; D may be TRBD1 (6 bases). From germline, CDR1 is SGHNT and CDR2 YENEEA. V lost 5 bases, J lost 13 bases, and 18 bases lay in between. CDR3 length: 13 amino acids. CDR3 region: CASSPADSRGQFF. CDR3 nucleotide sequence: TGTGCCAGCAGCCCAGCGGACTCCAGGGGACAGTTCTTC. Looking up the rest from reference TRBV11-3 and TRBJ2-1 gives the full variable domain: EAGVVQSPRYKIIEKKQPVAFWCNPISGHNTLYWYLQNLGQGPELLIRYENEEAVDDSQLPKDRFSAERLKGVDSTLKIQPAELGDSAVYLCASSPADSRGQFFGPGTRLTVL.

This clone was seen more than once but under ten times. The chain combines TRBV18 with TRBJ2-5, with D unclear. Trimming stripped 5 bases from V and 2 bases from J, with 9 bases between. The CDR3 is made up of 13 amino acids. CDR1 and CDR2 (germline): KGHSH, LQKENI. The CDR3, as DNA: TGTGCCAGCTCAAAAGGGTCTCAAGAGACCCAGTACTTC. Residues: CASSKGSQETQYF.